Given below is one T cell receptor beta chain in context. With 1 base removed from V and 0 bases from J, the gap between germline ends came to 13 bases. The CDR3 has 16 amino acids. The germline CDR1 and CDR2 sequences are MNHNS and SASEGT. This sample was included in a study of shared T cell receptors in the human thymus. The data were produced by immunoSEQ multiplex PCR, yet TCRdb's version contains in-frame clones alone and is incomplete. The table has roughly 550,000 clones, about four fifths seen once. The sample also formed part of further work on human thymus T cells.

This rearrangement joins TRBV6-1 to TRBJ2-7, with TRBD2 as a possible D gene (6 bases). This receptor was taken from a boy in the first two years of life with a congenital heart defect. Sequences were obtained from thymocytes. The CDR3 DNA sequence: TGTGCCAGCAGTGAAGTTGGTGGGGGACTCTCCTACGAGCAGTACTTC. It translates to CASSEVGGGLSYEQYF.